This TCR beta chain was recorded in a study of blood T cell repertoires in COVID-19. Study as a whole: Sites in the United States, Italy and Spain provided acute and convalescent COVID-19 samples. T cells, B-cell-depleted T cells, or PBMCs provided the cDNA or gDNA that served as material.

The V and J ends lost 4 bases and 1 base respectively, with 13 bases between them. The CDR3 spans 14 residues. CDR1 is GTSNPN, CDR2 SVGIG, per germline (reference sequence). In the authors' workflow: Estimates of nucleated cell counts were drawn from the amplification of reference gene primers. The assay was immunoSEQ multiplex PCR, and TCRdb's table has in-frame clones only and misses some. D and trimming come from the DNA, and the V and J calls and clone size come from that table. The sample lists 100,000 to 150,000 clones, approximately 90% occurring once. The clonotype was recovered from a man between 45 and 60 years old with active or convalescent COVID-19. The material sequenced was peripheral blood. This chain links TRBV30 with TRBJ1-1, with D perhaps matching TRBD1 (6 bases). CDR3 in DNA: TGTGCCTGGACCCGAGGGGGGGGGAACACTGAAGCTTTCTTT. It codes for CAWTRGGGNTEAFF.